A single sample gave rise to the 3 T cell receptor beta chains below, sequenced in a study of blood T cell repertoires in COVID-19 (dated by TCRdb to the early 2020s). Library preparation employed the immunoSEQ multiplex PCR assay. This is the immuneACCESS table as TCRdb keeps it, with only in-frame sequences that have V and J called. A part of the clones is gone; compared with another copy, unresolved V genes explain less than half, and the rest is unexplained. The sample profile shows over 300,000 clones; more than 75% of them were found once. The ten biggest clones cover 0.95% to 1% of the sample. Sequences were obtained from PBMCs or T cells enriched from blood (not recorded which). The source is a woman aged 30 to 39 with acute COVID-19.

J is TRBJ2-3 and V is TRBV5-1, with 11 bases lining up with TRBD2. The CDR3 extends over 16 amino acids. J gave up 6 bases and V 2 bases, and 8 bases lay outside the gene matches. Germline V gene sequence: CDR1 SGHRS, CDR2 YFSETQ. The chain's CDR3 is CASSLPVAGGADTQYF. The CDR3 bases are TGCGCCAGCAGCTTACCAGTAGCGGGGGGGGCGGATACGCAGTATTTT.

V usage is TRBV7-2 and J usage is TRBJ2-2; TRBD1 agrees at 9 bases. Looked up from germline, CDR1 is SGHTA and CDR2 is FQGNSA. V lost 1 base and J lost 6; bases outside the gene matches: 6. This CDR3 spans 16 amino acids. The DNA for the CDR3 is TGTGCCAGCAGCTTAGGGGGGACAGGGTACTCCGGGGAGCTGTTTTTT. Protein: CASSLGGTGYSGELFF. Looking up the rest from reference TRBV7-2 and TRBJ2-2 gives the full variable domain: GAGVSQSPSNKVTEKGKDVELRCDPISGHTALYWYRQSLGQGLEFLIYFQGNSAPDKSGLPSDRFSAERTGGSVSTLTIQRTQQEDSAVYLCASSLGGTGYSGELFFGEGSRLTVL.

V gene TRBV30 combines with J gene TRBJ2-7; 7 bases agree with TRBD1. CDR1 and CDR2 from the germline V gene are GTSNPN and SVGIG (reference sequence). The V segment lost 0 bases and the J segment 4 bases; nucleotides outside the gene matches: 12. The CDR3 is made up of 16 amino acids. CDR3 in amino acids: CAWSVLGTETSYEQYF. The DNA of the CDR3 is TGTGCCTGGAGTGTACTGGGGACAGAGACTTCTTACGAGCAGTACTTC. Full variable domain (rest looked up from reference TRBV30 and TRBJ2-7): SQTIHQWPATLVQPVGSPLSLECTVEGTSNPNLYWYRQAAGRGLQLLFYSVGIGQISSEVPQNLSASRPQDRQFILSSKKLLLSDSGFYLCAWSVLGTETSYEQYFGPGTRLTVT.